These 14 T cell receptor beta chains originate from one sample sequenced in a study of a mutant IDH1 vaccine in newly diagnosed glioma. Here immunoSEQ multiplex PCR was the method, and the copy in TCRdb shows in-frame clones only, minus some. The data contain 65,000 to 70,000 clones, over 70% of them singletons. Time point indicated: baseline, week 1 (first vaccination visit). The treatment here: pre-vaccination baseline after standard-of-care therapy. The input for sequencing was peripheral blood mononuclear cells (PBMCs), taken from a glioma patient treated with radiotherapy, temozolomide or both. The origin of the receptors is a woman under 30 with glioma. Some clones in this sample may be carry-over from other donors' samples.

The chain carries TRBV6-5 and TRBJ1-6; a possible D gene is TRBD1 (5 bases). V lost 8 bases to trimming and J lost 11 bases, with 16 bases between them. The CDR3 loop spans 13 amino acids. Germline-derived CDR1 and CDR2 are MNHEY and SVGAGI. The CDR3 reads CASGGKGQTPLHF. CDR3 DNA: TGTGCCAGCGGAGGGAAGGGGCAGACACCCCTCCACTTT.

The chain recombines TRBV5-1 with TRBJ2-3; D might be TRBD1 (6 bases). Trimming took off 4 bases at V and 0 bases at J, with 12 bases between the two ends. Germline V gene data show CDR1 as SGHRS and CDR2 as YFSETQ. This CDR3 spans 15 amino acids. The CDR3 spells CASSLGTPSTDTQYF. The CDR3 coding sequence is TGCGCCAGCAGCCTGGGGACACCCAGCACAGATACGCAGTATTTT.

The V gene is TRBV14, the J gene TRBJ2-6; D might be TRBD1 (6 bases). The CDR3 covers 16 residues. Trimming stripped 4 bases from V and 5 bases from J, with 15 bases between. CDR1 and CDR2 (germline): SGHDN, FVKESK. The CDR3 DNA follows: TGTGCCAGCAGCCGAGGACAGCCATCCTGGGCCAACGTCCTGACTTTC. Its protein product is CASSRGQPSWANVLTF.

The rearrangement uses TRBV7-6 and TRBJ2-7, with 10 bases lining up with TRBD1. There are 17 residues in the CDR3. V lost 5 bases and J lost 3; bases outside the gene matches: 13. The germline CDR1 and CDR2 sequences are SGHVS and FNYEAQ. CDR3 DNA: TGTGCCAGCAGCCCCCATCCCGGGACAGGGGAAGGCTACGAGCAGTACTTC. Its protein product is CASSPHPGTGEGYEQYF.

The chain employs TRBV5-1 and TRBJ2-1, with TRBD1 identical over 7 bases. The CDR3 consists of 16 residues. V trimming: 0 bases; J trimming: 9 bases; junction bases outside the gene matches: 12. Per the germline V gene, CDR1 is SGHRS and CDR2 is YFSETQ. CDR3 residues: CASSLERRGLGGEQFF. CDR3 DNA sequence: TGCGCCAGCAGCTTGGAGAGAAGGGGGCTCGGTGGTGAGCAGTTCTTC.

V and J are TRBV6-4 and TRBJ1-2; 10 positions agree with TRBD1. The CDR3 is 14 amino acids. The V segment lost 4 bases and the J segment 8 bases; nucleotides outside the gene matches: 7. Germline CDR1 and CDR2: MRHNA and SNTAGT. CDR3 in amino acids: CASSVTGGREGYTF. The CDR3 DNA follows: TGTGCCAGCAGTGTGACAGGGGGCCGGGAGGGCTACACCTTC.

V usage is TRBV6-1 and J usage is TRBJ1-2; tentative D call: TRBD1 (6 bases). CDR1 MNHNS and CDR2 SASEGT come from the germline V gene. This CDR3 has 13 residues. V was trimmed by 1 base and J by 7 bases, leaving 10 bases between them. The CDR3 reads CASSEGGGFGYTF. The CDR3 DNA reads TGTGCCAGCAGTGAAGGGGGGGGCTTTGGCTACACCTTC.

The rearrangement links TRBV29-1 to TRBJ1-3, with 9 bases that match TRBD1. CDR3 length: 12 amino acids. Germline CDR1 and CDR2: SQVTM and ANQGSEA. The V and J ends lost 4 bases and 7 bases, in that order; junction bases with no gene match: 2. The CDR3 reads CSVGDRANTIYF. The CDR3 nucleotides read TGCAGCGTTGGGGACAGGGCCAACACCATATATTTT.

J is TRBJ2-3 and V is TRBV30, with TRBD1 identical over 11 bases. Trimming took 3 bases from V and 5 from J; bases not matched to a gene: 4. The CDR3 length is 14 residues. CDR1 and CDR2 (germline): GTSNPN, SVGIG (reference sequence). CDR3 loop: CAWRGGQGVDTQYF. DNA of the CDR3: TGTGCCTGGAGGGGGGGACAGGGGGTAGATACGCAGTATTTT.

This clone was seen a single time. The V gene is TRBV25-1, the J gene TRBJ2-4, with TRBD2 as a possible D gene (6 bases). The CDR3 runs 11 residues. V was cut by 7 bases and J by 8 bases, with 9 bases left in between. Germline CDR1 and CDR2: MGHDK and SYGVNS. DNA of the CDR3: TGTGCCAGCAAGGAGGGAGACATTCAGTACTTC. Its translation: CASKEGDIQYF.

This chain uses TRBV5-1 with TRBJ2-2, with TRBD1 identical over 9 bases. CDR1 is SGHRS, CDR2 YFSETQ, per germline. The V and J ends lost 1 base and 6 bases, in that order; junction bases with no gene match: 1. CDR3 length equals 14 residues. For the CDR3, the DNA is TGCGCCAGCAGCTTGAGACAGGGGGCCGGGGAGCTGTTTTTT. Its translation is CASSLRQGAGELFF.

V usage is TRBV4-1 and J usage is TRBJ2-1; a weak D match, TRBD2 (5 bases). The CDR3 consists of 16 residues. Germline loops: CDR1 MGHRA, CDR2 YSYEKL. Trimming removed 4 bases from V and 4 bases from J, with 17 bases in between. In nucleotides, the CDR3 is TGCGCCAGCAGCCCCCTTTCGGCGGGCTCGTACAATGAGCAGTTCTTC. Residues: CASSPLSAGSYNEQFF.

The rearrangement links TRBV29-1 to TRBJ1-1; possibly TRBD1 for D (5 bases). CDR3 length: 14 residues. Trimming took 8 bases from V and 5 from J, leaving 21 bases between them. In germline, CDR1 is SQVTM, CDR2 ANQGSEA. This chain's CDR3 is CSHSKGGGGTEAFF. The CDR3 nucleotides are TGCAGCCACTCGAAAGGCGGGGGGGGGACTGAAGCTTTCTTT.

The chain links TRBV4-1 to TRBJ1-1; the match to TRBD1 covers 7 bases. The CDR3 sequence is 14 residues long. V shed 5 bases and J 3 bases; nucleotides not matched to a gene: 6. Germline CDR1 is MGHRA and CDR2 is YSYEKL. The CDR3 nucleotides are TGCGCCAGCAGCAAGACAGGGACGGACACTGAAGCTTTCTTT. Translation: CASSKTGTDTEAFF.